A selection of T cell receptor beta chains follows, all from one sample in a study of cytomegalovirus exposure and HLA in healthy donors. Here immunoSEQ multiplex PCR was the method, and the copy in TCRdb shows in-frame clones only, minus some. Among around 160,000 clones listed, 75% to 85% were seen once. The sequenced sample consisted of PBMCs. All receptors come from a male donor in good health and CMV-seropositive. Both conserved end residues are part of each CDR3.

V gene	J gene	CDR3 protein
TRBV19	TRBJ1-1	CASSKTGNTEAFF
TRBV4-1	TRBJ2-3	CASSRERGTDTQYF
TRBV2	TRBJ1-1	CASSGKRGLDTEAFF
TRBV5-1	TRBJ1-1	CASSYVSVSGTEAFF
TRBV9	TRBJ2-2	CASSVGAQITGELFF
TRBV14	TRBJ2-7	CASSQRTGLYEQYF
TRBV6-5	TRBJ1-6	CASSPDRGNSPLHF
TRBV6-6	TRBJ1-5	CASSSGGGQPQHF
TRBV7-9	TRBJ1-2	CASSLEGQPATF
TRBV2	TRBJ2-7	CASTSTGYEQYF
TRBV5-4	TRBJ1-2	CASSLEAREDYTF
TRBV5-1	TRBJ1-4	CASSLGGANEKLFF
TRBV6-5	TRBJ2-1	CASSQEAGGYNEQFF
TRBV6-6	TRBJ1-1	CASSYGQTNTEAFF